These T cell receptor beta chains were read from a single sample in a study of human T cells and chemical hapten exposure. MiXCR, applied by TCRdb to the RACE reads, yields one record per CDR3 protein. The sample gives 150,000 to 200,000 distinct CDR3 sequences, around a quarter of which show up once; under 2.5% is in the top ten. The specimen was whole blood, collected in connection with sensitization to the hapten diphenylcyclopropenone (DPC). The origin of the receptors is a woman younger than 30 with alopecia areata. Some clones in this sample may be carry-over from other donors' samples. CDR3s include the opening cysteine and the closing phenylalanine or tryptophan. The order of the fields is clone size, J gene, V gene, CDR3 protein. The listing skips clone size in some rows; elsewhere it reads once, few, many or a size class.

>few|TRBJ2-7|TRBV10-3
CAISPGTGDEQYF
>-|TRBJ2-6|TRBV21-1
CASSTVHSGISTLFAGANVLTF
>few|TRBJ2-5|TRBV21-1
CATRGGTSGILETQYF
>-|TRBJ1-1|TRBV25-1
CASSEFGAVDTEAFF
>-|TRBJ1-5|TRBV7-6
CASSLGDTDQPQHF
>-|TRBJ2-7|TRBV4-2
CASSILAGGGSYEQYF
>-|TRBJ2-5|TRBV19
CASKTGTVAETQYF
>few|TRBJ2-5|TRBV9
CASSAQTSSQETQYF
>few|TRBJ1-4|TRBV7-9
CASSQGQGVEKLFF
>few|TRBJ2-7|TRBV7-2
CASSWGHEQYF
>once|TRBJ1-4|TRBV6-5
CASSYVVGEDEKLFF
>-|TRBJ2-6|TRBV7-6
CASSSGPTAGANVLTF
>-|TRBJ2-7|TRBV20-1
CSASHRGGYEQYF
>few|TRBJ2-7|TRBV3-1
CASSLSHGGPYEQYF
>-|TRBJ1-2|TRBV5-6
CASSSDWTENYGYTF
>few|TRBJ2-7|TRBV4-3
CASSQDRSGGGSEQYF
>-|TRBJ1-1|TRBV29-1
CSVTPSNTEAFF
>few|TRBJ1-1|TRBV2
CASSAQLLMNTEAFF
>few|TRBJ2-1|TRBV4-1
CASSQVPVDRVKNEQFF
>few|TRBJ1-1|TRBV29-1
CSVGWGDRVSLYTEAFF
>few|TRBJ2-1|TRBV6-2/TRBV6-3
CASSYSIGRATYNEQFF
>-|TRBJ2-7|TRBV29-1
CSVGRSYEQYF
>-|TRBJ1-6|TRBV28
CASYGALGTYNSPLHF
>few|TRBJ2-1|TRBV9
CASSVDFAGGPRNEQFF
>-|TRBJ2-1|TRBV6-1
CASSLGTVNEQFF
>few|TRBJ1-3|TRBV3-1
CASRAVGDTIYF
>-|TRBJ1-6|TRBV2
CASSETGGNSPLHF
>-|TRBJ2-3|TRBV29-1
CSATGRLTSTDTQYF
>-|TRBJ2-3|TRBV6-2/TRBV6-3
CASSYNAGTGGPDTQYF
>once|TRBJ1-5|TRBV5-5
CASSLEGNSNQPQHF
>-|TRBJ2-3|TRBV7-2
CASSLLGTGSDTQYF
>-|TRBJ1-4|TRBV7-9
CASSLGRGTNEKLFF
>many|TRBJ2-5|TRBV30
CAWSVPAGGKTQYF
>-|TRBJ2-5|TRBV7-8
CASRSHRLEETQYF
>-|TRBJ1-1|TRBV21-1
CASLWVVDLNTEAFF
>few|TRBJ2-7|TRBV2
CASRTGAHYEQYF
>many|TRBJ2-5|TRBV9
CASSVEGETQYF
>few|TRBJ2-3|TRBV7-2
CASSPLERRYTDTQYF
>-|TRBJ1-1|TRBV11-1
CASSLGSGEAFF
>-|TRBJ2-7|TRBV6-5
CASRVVFSSSYEQYF
>-|TRBJ2-7|TRBV10-3
CAIQGTSVNEQYF
>few|TRBJ1-5|TRBV6-2/TRBV6-3
CASSYVGGNQPQHF
>few|TRBJ2-1|TRBV27
CASSPLTGDEQFF
>-|TRBJ2-3|TRBV7-6
CASSIAPRTDTQYF
>once|TRBJ2-7|TRBV11-2
CASSLRAAYEQYF
>-|TRBJ2-7|TRBV20-1
CSAWQTSGSYEQYF
>-|TRBJ1-5|TRBV4-1
CASSHPGVNQPQHF
>many|TRBJ2-3|TRBV29-1
CSVRRGTDTQYF
>-|TRBJ1-1|TRBV7-2
CASRQALNTEAFF
>-|TRBJ2-5|TRBV7-9
CASSSWTAQETQYF
>-|TRBJ2-7|TRBV20-1
CSASGTSGDQPSYEQYF
>-|TRBJ2-7|TRBV18
CASKQQGAGFEQYF
>-|TRBJ1-4|TRBV7-9
CASAPRELNEKLFF
>-|TRBJ1-2|TRBV12-3/TRBV12-4
CASRPGTDVWDYGYTF
>-|TRBJ2-3|TRBV24-1
CATSEDRGGTDTQYF
>-|TRBJ2-1|TRBV12-3/TRBV12-4
CASILRLSGKHEQFF
>-|TRBJ2-5|TRBV6-5
CASSLLYPDRVETQYF
>few|TRBJ2-3|TRBV7-6
CASSLGGGADTQYF
>-|TRBJ2-2|TRBV11-2
CASRLLARGTGELFF
>-|TRBJ2-3|TRBV7-9
CASSFGGLSSTDTQYF